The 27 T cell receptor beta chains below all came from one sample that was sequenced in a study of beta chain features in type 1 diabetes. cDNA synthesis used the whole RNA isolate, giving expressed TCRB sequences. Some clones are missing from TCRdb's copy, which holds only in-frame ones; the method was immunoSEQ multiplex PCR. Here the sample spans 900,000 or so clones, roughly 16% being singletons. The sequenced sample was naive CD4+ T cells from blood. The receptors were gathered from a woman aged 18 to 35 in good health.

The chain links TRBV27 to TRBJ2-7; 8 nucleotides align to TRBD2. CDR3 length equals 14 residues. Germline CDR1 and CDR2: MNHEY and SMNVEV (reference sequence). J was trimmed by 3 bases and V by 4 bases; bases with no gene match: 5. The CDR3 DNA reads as TGTGCCAGCAGTTCGGTAGCGGGGATCTACGAGCAGTACTTC. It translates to CASSSVAGIYEQYF.

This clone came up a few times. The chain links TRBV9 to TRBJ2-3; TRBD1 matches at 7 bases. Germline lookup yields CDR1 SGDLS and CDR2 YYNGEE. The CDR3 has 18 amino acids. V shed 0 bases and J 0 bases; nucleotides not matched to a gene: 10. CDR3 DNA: TGTGCCAGCAGCGTAGCCGCTCGGACAGGACTGAGCACAGATACGCAGTATTTT. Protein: CASSVAARTGLSTDTQYF.

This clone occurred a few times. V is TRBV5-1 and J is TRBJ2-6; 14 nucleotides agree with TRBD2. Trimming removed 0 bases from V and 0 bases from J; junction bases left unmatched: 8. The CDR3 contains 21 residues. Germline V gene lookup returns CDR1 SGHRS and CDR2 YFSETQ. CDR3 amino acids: CASSLDGTGTSGSSGANVLTF. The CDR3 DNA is TGCGCCAGCAGCTTGGACGGGACCGGGACTAGCGGGAGCTCTGGGGCCAACGTCCTGACTTTC.

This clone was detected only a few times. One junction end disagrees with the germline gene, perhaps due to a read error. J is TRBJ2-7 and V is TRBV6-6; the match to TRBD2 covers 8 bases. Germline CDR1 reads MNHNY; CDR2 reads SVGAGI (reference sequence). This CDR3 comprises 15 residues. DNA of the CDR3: TGTGCCACGGTGATGGAGGGAGCGGGAGTGATGGGAGGGGTGTTC. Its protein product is CATVMEGAGVMGGVF.

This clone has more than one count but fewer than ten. CDR3 sequence: CASSPRERGYNEQFF. The CDR3, as DNA: TGTGCCAGCTCACCCAGGGAGAGGGGGTACAATGAGCAGTTCTTC. The chain couples TRBV18 to TRBJ2-1; a weak D match, TRBD1 (6 bases). Germline lookup yields CDR1 KGHSH and CDR2 LQKENI. V was shortened by 3 bases and J by 4 bases, with 13 bases between the two germline ends. The CDR3 is made up of 15 amino acids.

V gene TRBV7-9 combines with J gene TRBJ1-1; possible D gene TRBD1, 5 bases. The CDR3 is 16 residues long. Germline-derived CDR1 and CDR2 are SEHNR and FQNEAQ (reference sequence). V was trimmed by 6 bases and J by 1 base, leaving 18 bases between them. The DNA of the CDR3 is TGTGCCAGCAGGAGGGGCCCCAGCTTGAGGAACACTGAAGCTTTCTTT. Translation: CASRRGPSLRNTEAFF.

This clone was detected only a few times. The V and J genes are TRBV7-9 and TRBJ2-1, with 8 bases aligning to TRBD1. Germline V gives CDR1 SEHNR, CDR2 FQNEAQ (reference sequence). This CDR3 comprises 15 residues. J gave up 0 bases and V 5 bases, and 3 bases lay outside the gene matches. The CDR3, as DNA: TGTGCCAGCAGCCCAGGGGGCCTCTCCTACAATGAGCAGTTCTTC. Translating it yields CASSPGGLSYNEQFF. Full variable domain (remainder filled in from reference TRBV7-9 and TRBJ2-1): DTGVSQNPRHKITKRGQNVTFRCDPISEHNRLYWYRQTLGQGPEFLTYFQNEAQLEKSRLLSDRFSAERPKGSFSTLEIQRTEQGDSAMYLCASSPGGLSYNEQFFGPGTRLTVL.

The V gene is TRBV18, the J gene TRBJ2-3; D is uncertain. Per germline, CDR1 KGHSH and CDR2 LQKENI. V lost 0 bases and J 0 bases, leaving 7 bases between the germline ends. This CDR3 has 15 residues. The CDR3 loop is CASSPPMSSTDTQYF. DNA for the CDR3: TGTGCCAGCTCACCACCGATGAGTAGCACAGATACGCAGTATTTT.

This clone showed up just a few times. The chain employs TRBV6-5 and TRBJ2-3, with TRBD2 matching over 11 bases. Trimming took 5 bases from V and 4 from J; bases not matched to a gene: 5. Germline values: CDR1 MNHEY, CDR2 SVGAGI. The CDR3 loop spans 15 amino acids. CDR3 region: CASSPTSGKADTQYF. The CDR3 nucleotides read TGTGCCAGCAGTCCGACTAGCGGGAAGGCAGATACGCAGTATTTT.

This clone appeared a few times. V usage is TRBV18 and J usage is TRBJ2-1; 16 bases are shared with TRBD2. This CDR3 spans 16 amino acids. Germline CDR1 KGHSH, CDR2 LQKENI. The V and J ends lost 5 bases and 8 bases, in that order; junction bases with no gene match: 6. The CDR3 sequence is CASSSGLAGGPYEQFF. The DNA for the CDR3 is TGTGCCAGCTCATCGGGACTAGCGGGAGGGCCGTATGAGCAGTTCTTC.

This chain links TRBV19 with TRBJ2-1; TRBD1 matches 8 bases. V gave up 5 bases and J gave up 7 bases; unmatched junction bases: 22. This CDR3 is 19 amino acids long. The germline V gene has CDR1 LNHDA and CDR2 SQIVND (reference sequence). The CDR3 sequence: CASSSESDRGPQTVNEQFF. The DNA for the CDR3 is TGTGCCAGTAGTTCTGAATCCGACAGGGGACCGCAAACGGTAAATGAGCAGTTCTTC.

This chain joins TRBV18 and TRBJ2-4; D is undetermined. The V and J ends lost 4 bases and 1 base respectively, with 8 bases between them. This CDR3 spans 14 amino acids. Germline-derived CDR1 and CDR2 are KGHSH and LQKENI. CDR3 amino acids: CASSLGWAKNIQYF. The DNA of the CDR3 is TGTGCCAGCTCACTAGGGTGGGCCAAAAACATTCAGTACTTC.

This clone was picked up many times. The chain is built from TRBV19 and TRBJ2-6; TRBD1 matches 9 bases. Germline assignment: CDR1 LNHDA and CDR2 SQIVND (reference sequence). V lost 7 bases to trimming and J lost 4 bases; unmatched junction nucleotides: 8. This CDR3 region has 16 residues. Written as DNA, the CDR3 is TGTGCCAGTACCTTTGGACAGGGGACCGGGGCCAACGTCCTGACTTTC. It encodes CASTFGQGTGANVLTF.

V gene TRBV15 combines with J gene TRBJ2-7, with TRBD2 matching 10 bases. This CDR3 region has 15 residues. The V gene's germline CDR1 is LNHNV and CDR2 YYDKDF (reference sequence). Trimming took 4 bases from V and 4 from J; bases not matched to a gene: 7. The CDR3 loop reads CATSKRLAGSYEQYF. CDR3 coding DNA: TGTGCCACCAGCAAGAGACTAGCGGGCTCGTACGAGCAGTACTTC.

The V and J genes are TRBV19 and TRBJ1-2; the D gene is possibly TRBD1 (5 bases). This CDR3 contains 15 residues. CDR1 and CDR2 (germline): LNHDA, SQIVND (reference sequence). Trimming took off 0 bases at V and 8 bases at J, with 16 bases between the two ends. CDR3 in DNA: TGTGCCAGTAGTATAGATCTTTACGGGGCGCCCGGCTACACCTTC. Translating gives CASSIDLYGAPGYTF.

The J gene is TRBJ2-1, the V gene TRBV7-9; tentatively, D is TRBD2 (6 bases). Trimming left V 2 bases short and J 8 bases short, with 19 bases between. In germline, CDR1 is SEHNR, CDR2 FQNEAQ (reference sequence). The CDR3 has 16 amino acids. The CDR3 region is CASSLTGGSPGYEQFF. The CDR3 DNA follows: TGTGCCAGCAGCTTAACTGGAGGGTCGCCCGGGTATGAGCAGTTCTTC.

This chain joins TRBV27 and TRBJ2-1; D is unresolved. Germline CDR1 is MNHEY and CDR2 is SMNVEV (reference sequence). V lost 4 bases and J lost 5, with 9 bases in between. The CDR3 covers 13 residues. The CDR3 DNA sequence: TGTGCCAGCAGTTCTTACTGGCACAATGAGCAGTTCTTC. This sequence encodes CASSSYWHNEQFF.

The CDR3 spells CASSPDRVRYNEQFF. The CDR3 DNA reads as TGTGCCAGCAGCCCCGACAGGGTGAGGTACAATGAGCAGTTCTTC. V and J are TRBV25-1 and TRBJ2-1; 7 bases are shared with TRBD1. The CDR3 length is 15 residues. The ends lost 6 bases at V and 4 bases at J; junction bases unmatched: 9. Germline lookup yields CDR1 MGHDK and CDR2 SYGVNS.

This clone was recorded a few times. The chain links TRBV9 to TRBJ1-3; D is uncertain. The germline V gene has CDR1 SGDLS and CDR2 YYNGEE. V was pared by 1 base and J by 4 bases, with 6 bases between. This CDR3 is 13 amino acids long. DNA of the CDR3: TGTGCCAGCAGCGTACAATTAGGAAACACCATATATTTT. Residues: CASSVQLGNTIYF.

The CDR3 loop is CASSLSGRENEQFF. The CDR3 DNA sequence: TGTGCCAGCAGTTTGAGCGGGAGAGAGAATGAGCAGTTCTTC. The chain is built from TRBV28 and TRBJ2-1, with 8 bases fitting TRBD2. CDR3 length: 14 amino acids. J gave up 7 bases and V 3 bases, and 5 bases lay outside the gene matches. CDR1 and CDR2 from the germline V gene are MDHEN and SYDVKM.

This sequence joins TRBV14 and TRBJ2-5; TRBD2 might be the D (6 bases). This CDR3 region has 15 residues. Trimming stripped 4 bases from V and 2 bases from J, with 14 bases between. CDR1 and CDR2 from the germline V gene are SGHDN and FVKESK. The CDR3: CASSLGTYEQETQYF. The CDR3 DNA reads TGTGCCAGCAGCCTAGGGACTTACGAACAAGAGACCCAGTACTTC. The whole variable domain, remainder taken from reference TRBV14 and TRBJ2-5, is EAGVTQFPSHSVIEKGQTVTLRCDPISGHDNLYWYRRVMGKEIKFLLHFVKESKQDESGMPNNRFLAERTGGTYSTLKVQPAELEDSGVYFCASSLGTYEQETQYFGPGTRLLVL.

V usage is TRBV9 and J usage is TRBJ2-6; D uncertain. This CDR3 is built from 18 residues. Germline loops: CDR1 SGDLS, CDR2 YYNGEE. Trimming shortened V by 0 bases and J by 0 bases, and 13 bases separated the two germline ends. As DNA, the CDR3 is TGTGCCAGCAGCGTAGTGTCAGTCCCTTCCTCTGGGGCCAACGTCCTGACTTTC. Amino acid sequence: CASSVVSVPSSGANVLTF.

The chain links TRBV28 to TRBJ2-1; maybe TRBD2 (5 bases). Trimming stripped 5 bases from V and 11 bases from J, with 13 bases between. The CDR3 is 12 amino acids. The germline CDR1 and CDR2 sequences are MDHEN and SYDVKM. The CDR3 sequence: CASSLSSSKQFF. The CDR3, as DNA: TGTGCCAGCAGTCTATCTAGCTCCAAGCAGTTCTTC.

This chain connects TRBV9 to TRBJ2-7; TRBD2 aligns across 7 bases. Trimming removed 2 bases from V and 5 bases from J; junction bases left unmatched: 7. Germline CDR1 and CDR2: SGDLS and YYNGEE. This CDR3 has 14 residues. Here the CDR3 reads CASSVTGGTHEQYF. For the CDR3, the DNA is TGTGCCAGCAGCGTTACGGGAGGCACCCACGAGCAGTACTTC.

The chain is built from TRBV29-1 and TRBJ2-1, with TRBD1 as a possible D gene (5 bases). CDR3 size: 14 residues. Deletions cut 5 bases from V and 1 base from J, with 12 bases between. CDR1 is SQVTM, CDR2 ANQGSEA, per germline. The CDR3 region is CSVRDRRSYNEQFF. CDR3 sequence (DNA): TGCAGCGTTCGAGACAGAAGATCCTACAATGAGCAGTTCTTC.

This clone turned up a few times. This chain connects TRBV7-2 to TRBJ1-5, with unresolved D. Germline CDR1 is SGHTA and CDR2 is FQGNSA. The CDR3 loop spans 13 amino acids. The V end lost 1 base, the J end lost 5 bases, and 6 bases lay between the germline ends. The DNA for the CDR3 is TGTGCCAGCAGCTTAGAGCCGGATCAGCCCCAGCATTTT. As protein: CASSLEPDQPQHF.

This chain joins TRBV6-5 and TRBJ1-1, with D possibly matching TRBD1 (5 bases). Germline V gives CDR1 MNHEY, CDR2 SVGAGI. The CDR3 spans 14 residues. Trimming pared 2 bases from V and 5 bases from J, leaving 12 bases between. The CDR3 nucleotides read TGTGCCAGCAGTTACACGCGTTGGGGGACTGAAGCTTTCTTT. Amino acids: CASSYTRWGTEAFF.